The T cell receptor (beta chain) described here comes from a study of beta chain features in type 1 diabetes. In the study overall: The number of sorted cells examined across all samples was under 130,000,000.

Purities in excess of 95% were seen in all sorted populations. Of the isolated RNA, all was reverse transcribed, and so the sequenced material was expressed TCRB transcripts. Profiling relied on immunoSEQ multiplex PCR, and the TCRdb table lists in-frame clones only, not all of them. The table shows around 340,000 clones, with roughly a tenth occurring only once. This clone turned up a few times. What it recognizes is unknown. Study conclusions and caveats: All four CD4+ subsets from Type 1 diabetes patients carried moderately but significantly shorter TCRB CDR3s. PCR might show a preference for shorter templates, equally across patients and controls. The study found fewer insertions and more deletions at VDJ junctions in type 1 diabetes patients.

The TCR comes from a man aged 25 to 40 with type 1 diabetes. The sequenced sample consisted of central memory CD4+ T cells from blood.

CDR3 DNA: TGTGCCAGCCGCCCAGGGTTATATGGCTACACCTTC. Amino acids: CASRPGLYGYTF. The chain employs TRBV7-9 and TRBJ1-2, with a weak D call TRBD1 (5 bases). Per germline, CDR1 SEHNR and CDR2 FQNEAQ (reference sequence). This CDR3 region has 12 residues. V was cut by 8 bases and J by 5 bases, with 12 bases left in between.